These 32 T cell receptor beta chains were sequenced from one sample in a study of T cells in Graves' hyperthyroidism and ophthalmopathy (dated by TCRdb to the late 2010s). The method behind the library was multiplex PCR. The sequencer listed for this sample is Illumina HiSeq 2000. The TCR beta CDR3 regions were amplified from RNA transcripts. The first round of RT-PCR for the TCR CDR3 was performed with the HTBI primer set and the Qiagen OneStep RT-PCR kit. The raw public data were reprocessed by TCRdb itself: fastp quality trimming at Q25, MiXCR clonotype calling, in-frame beta chains only. Each entry merges the rows of one CDR3 protein and shows their most common DNA and genes. The sample has about 300,000 distinct CDR3 sequences on record, roughly 18% of them singletons. Of the sample, 39% falls within the top ten clones. The source material was blood. All receptors derive from a man aged 50 to 59 with Graves' ophthalmopathy.

The rearrangement uses TRBV12-3 or TRBV12-4 and TRBJ1-2; no reliable D call. This CDR3 is built from 13 residues. The V end was cut by 6 bases, the J end by 0 bases, with 8 bases between. CDR3 coding DNA: TGTGCCAGCAGCTGGACCCCTAACTATGGCTACACCTTC. It codes for CASSWTPNYGYTF.

The sample holds one count of this clonotype. The chain joins TRBV28 to TRBJ1-2; possibly TRBD1 for D (6 bases). The germline V and J ends were trimmed by 1 base and 8 bases, with 17 bases remaining between them. In germline, CDR1 is MDHEN, CDR2 SYDVKM. CDR3 length: 15 amino acids. The CDR3 DNA sequence: TGTGCCAGCAGTTTATCTATAAACAGGGTGGGAGGCTACACCTTC. It yields the protein CASSLSINRVGGYTF.

This clonotype appeared many times. The chain is built from TRBV18 and TRBJ2-7; D possibly corresponds to TRBD1 (5 bases). The CDR3 totals 17 residues. Germline V gene lookup returns CDR1 KGHSH and CDR2 LQKENI. V dropped 3 bases and J dropped 6 bases, with 24 bases sitting between them. CDR3 nucleotides: TGTGCCAGCTCACCTCTTGGGCAAGGGGCGTCAACCCCCGAGCAGTACTTC. Amino acids: CASSPLGQGASTPEQYF.

This clonotype was found many times. This sequence joins TRBV28 and TRBJ2-1; TRBD2 agrees at 12 bases. Looked up from germline, CDR1 is MDHEN and CDR2 is SYDVKM. CDR3 length: 15 residues. Losses at the gene ends were 6 bases for V and 7 bases for J; bases not matched to a gene: 7. CDR3 DNA sequence: TGTGCCAGCAGACTTCTAGCGGGAGGGCTGAATGAGCAGTTCTTC. As protein: CASRLLAGGLNEQFF.

This clonotype has more than one count but fewer than ten. The V gene is TRBV28, the J gene TRBJ2-1; D is possibly TRBD2 (6 bases). V shed 5 bases and J shed 13 bases, with 12 bases lying between them. This CDR3 spans 11 amino acids. Germline V CDR1 and CDR2: MDHEN, SYDVKM. The CDR3 bases are TGTGCCAGCAGTGTAGCGGAGACTCAGTTCTTC. It encodes CASSVAETQFF.

This clonotype showed up many times. The chain is built from TRBV7-9 and TRBJ2-7, with 7 positions matching TRBD1. Germline values: CDR1 SEHNR, CDR2 FQNEAQ (reference sequence). With V trimmed by 2 bases and J by 4 bases, 5 bases remained unmatched. This CDR3 has 14 residues. CDR3 nucleotide sequence: TGTGCCAGCAGCTTATGGGGACAGCCATACGAGCAGTACTTC. It specifies CASSLWGQPYEQYF.

The V gene is TRBV12-3 or TRBV12-4, the J gene TRBJ1-2; D is perhaps TRBD1 (5 bases). The CDR3 has 13 residues. The germline V and J ends were trimmed by 1 base and 7 bases, with 10 bases remaining between them. CDR3 sequence: CASSLGSTAGYTF. CDR3 sequence (DNA): TGTGCCAGCAGTTTAGGATCGACAGCTGGCTACACCTTC.

This clonotype was seen more than once but under ten times. The chain couples TRBV5-1 to TRBJ1-1; D is perhaps TRBD1 (6 bases). With 5 bases removed from V and 0 bases from J, the gap between germline ends came to 8 bases. Germline CDR1 and CDR2: SGHRS and YFSETQ. This CDR3 comprises 13 residues. The CDR3 nucleotides read TGCGCCAGCAGGGAGGGGGTGAACACTGAAGCTTTCTTT. Its protein is CASREGVNTEAFF. Looking up the rest from reference TRBV5-1 and TRBJ1-1 gives the full variable domain: KAGVTQTPRYLIKTRGQQVTLSCSPISGHRSVSWYQQTPGQGLQFLFEYFSETQRNKGNFPGRFSGRQFSNSRSEMNVSTLELGDSALYLCASREGVNTEAFFGQGTRLTVV.

This clonotype was found many times. CDR3 nucleotides: TGTGCCACATCCGTCCAAGAGACCCAGTACTTC. Translated: CATSVQETQYF. The chain is built from TRBV24-1 and TRBJ2-5; D is unresolved. CDR1 and CDR2 from the germline V gene are KGHDR and SFDVKD. Trimming left V 10 bases short and J 1 base short, with 6 bases between. This CDR3 comprises 11 residues.

V usage is TRBV28 and J usage is TRBJ2-7; 7 bases agree with TRBD2. CDR1 and CDR2 from the germline V gene are MDHEN and SYDVKM. Trimming removed 2 bases from V and 6 bases from J; junction bases left unmatched: 7. The CDR3 extends over 14 amino acids. CDR3: CASSLGGRTAEQYF. The CDR3 coding sequence is TGTGCCAGCAGTTTAGGCGGGAGAACCGCCGAGCAGTACTTC. Full variable domain (missing parts from reference TRBV28 and TRBJ2-7): DVKVTQSSRYLVKRTGEKVFLECVQDMDHENMFWYRQDPGLGLRLIYFSYDVKMKEKGDIPEGYSVSREKKERFSLILESASTNQTSMYLCASSLGGRTAEQYFGPGTRLTVT.

The gene calls are TRBV6-4 and TRBJ2-1; 10 nucleotides agree with TRBD1. V shed 0 bases and J 10 bases; nucleotides not matched to a gene: 6. CDR1 MRHNA and CDR2 SNTAGT come from the germline V gene. The length of the CDR3 is 15 residues. DNA of the CDR3: TGTGCCAGCAGTGACTCCGGACAGGGGGGAGAAGAGCAGTTCTTC. This encodes CASSDSGQGGEEQFF.

There are many counts of this clonotype. The chain has TRBV7-8 and TRBJ2-5, with a possible D match to TRBD2 (5 bases). The CDR3 is made up of 16 amino acids. V dropped 2 bases and J dropped 1 base, with 14 bases sitting between them. CDR1 is SGHVS and CDR2 is FQNEAQ in the germline V gene. The CDR3 region has the DNA TGTGCCAGCAGCTTAAAGGGAGCCCCTCCCCAAGAGACCCAGTACTTC. It is translated as CASSLKGAPPQETQYF.

This clonotype occurred a few times. V and J are TRBV28 and TRBJ1-2; weak D call: TRBD1 (5 bases). Germline CDR1 and CDR2: MDHEN and SYDVKM. V was trimmed by 6 bases and J by 4 bases, leaving 12 bases between them. The CDR3 covers 13 residues. The DNA of the CDR3 is TGTGCCAGCAGATCGGGACTGATCTATGGCTACACCTTC. Protein product: CASRSGLIYGYTF.

This clonotype has a handful of counts. The genes are TRBV9 and TRBJ2-2, with TRBD1 matching over 9 bases. CDR3 length: 16 amino acids. J gave up 0 bases and V 7 bases, and 7 bases lay outside the gene matches. Germline assignment: CDR1 SGDLS and CDR2 YYNGEE. This CDR3 is CASGRQGVTNTGELFF. The DNA of the CDR3 is TGTGCCAGCGGACGACAGGGGGTAACGAACACCGGGGAGCTGTTTTTT.

This clonotype was observed at least ten times. CDR3 loop: CASSPGLGQGSTTAFF. For the CDR3, the DNA is TGTGCCAGCAGCCCCGGATTGGGACAGGGGAGCACGACGGCTTTCTTT. The chain couples TRBV7-8 to TRBJ1-1; TRBD1 matches 10 bases. V lost 5 bases and J lost 11; bases outside the gene matches: 17. Germline CDR1 and CDR2: SGHVS and FQNEAQ. This CDR3 spans 16 amino acids.

Only a few counts were recorded for this clonotype. The chain uses TRBV28 and TRBJ1-5, with TRBD1 identical over 11 bases. This CDR3 comprises 18 residues. From germline, CDR1 is MDHEN and CDR2 SYDVKM. The J segment lost 2 bases and the V segment lost 5 bases, leaving 11 bases of the junction unmatched. The CDR3: CASSPGTGGLVGNQPQHF. The CDR3 coding sequence is TGTGCCAGCAGTCCTGGGACAGGGGGTTTGGTGGGCAATCAGCCCCAGCATTTT.

This clonotype was counted ten times or more. This rearrangement joins TRBV28 to TRBJ1-1; TRBD1 is a possible D gene (6 bases). Germline V gene sequence: CDR1 MDHEN, CDR2 SYDVKM. The CDR3 is 14 residues long. V was cut by 10 bases and J by 0 bases, with 15 bases left in between. CDR3 nucleotide sequence: TGTGCCACCGCTGGGGGGGCCCTGAACACTGAAGCTTTCTTT. This sequence encodes CATAGGALNTEAFF.

This clonotype has a single count. V usage is TRBV29-1 and J usage is TRBJ2-3; 9 nucleotides agree with TRBD2. The CDR3 has 15 residues. Germline V gene lookup returns CDR1 SQVTM and CDR2 ANQGSEA. V was pared by 7 bases and J by 1 base, with 9 bases of the junction left unmatched. CDR3 coding DNA: TGCAGCGCAACCCCGCCTAGCGGGGGCACAGATACGCAGTATTTT. Translating it yields CSATPPSGGTDTQYF.

This clonotype was detected a few times. J is TRBJ1-1 and V is TRBV28, with D perhaps matching TRBD1 (5 bases). V lost 4 bases to trimming and J lost 11 bases, with 11 bases between them. Germline CDR1 and CDR2: MDHEN and SYDVKM. The CDR3 runs 11 residues. The CDR3 loop reads CASSSRVAAFF. CDR3 DNA: TGTGCCAGCAGTTCCAGGGTGGCGGCTTTCTTT.

This clonotype was seen at least ten times. This chain links TRBV7-9 with TRBJ2-7, with 10 bases fitting TRBD2. With 8 bases clipped from V and 2 bases from J, the junction kept 3 bases outside the gene matches. This CDR3 has 13 residues. The germline V gene encodes CDR1 SEHNR and CDR2 FQNEAQ (reference sequence). This CDR3 reads CASRTSGTYEQYF. CDR3 DNA: TGTGCCAGCCGGACTAGCGGAACCTACGAGCAGTACTTC.

This clonotype has ten or more counts. In DNA form, the CDR3 reads TGTGCCAGCAGTTTACTGGCCGAAAGCTCCTATAATTCACCCCTCCACTTT. Encoded protein: CASSLLAESSYNSPLHF. The chain is built from TRBV28 and TRBJ1-6; D remains ambiguous. The germline V gene has CDR1 MDHEN and CDR2 SYDVKM. This CDR3 region has 17 residues. The V gene lost 2 bases and the J gene lost 0 bases, with 11 bases spanning the gap. The whole variable domain, remainder taken from reference TRBV28 and TRBJ1-6, is DVKVTQSSRYLVKRTGEKVFLECVQDMDHENMFWYRQDPGLGLRLIYFSYDVKMKEKGDIPEGYSVSREKKERFSLILESASTNQTSMYLCASSLLAESSYNSPLHFGNGTRLTVT.

In its sample, this clonotype was seen many times. This chain links TRBV20-1 with TRBJ2-7; 9 positions agree with TRBD1. This CDR3 spans 17 amino acids. Germline CDR1 reads DFQATT; CDR2 reads SNEGSKA (reference sequence). After removal of 1 base from V and 2 bases from J, the junction contained 12 bases not matched to a gene. CDR3 sequence: CSARGTGQGRGAYEQYF. The CDR3 nucleotides are TGCAGTGCTAGAGGTACCGGACAGGGGAGGGGAGCCTACGAGCAGTACTTC.

The table lists this clonotype with many counts. The rearrangement links TRBV28 to TRBJ1-1; D perhaps matches TRBD1 (6 bases). Trimming took 2 bases from V and 11 from J, leaving 12 bases between them. The CDR3 has 12 residues. The germline gives CDR1 MDHEN, CDR2 SYDVKM. DNA of the CDR3: TGTGCCAGCAGTTTAAGTGGCACAGGGGCTTTCTTT. Its protein is CASSLSGTGAFF.

This chain uses TRBV5-1 with TRBJ2-1; TRBD2 matches at 13 bases. V lost 3 bases and J lost 0; bases outside the gene matches: 0. The CDR3 runs to 16 residues. CDR1 and CDR2 from the germline V gene are SGHRS and YFSETQ. The CDR3 loop is CASSWTSGSSYNEQFF. The CDR3, as DNA: TGCGCCAGCAGCTGGACTAGCGGGAGCTCCTACAATGAGCAGTTCTTC.

This clonotype has a count of ten or more. This chain links TRBV12-3 or TRBV12-4 with TRBJ2-7; possible D gene TRBD2, 5 bases. Trimming shortened V by 6 bases and J by 2 bases, and 8 bases separated the two germline ends. This CDR3 region has 12 residues. Here the CDR3 reads CASRDLPYEQYF. The CDR3 DNA follows: TGTGCCAGCAGGGACTTACCCTACGAGCAGTACTTC.

This clonotype came up many times. The chain is built from TRBV12-3 or TRBV12-4 and TRBJ2-1; 7 bases are a match to TRBD2. The CDR3 extends over 15 amino acids. Unmatched junction bases numbered 7, after V lost 5 bases and J lost 3 bases. For the CDR3, the DNA is TGTGCCAGCAGTGGACCGGGACTACACTACAATGAGCAGTTCTTC. Translation: CASSGPGLHYNEQFF.

Many counts were recorded for this clonotype. The rearrangement joins TRBV5-1 to TRBJ1-1; TRBD1 matches 9 bases. CDR1 and CDR2 (germline): SGHRS, YFSETQ. This CDR3 contains 16 residues. The junction had 8 bases not matched to a gene; V was cut back by 4 bases and J by 1 base. The CDR3 DNA is TGCGCCAGCAGCATCAGCCCGGACAGGGGGAACACTGAAGCTTTCTTT. This codes for CASSISPDRGNTEAFF.

The chain carries TRBV6-5 and TRBJ2-7; 9 nucleotides match TRBD2. The CDR3 sequence is 19 residues long. The J segment lost 5 bases and the V segment lost 0 bases, leaving 17 bases of the junction unmatched. Per germline, CDR1 MNHEY and CDR2 SVGAGI. CDR3 sequence (DNA): TGTGCCAGCAGTTACTCGGACAGATTGATTAGCGGGAGAAAGAACGAGCAGTACTTC. The encoded protein is CASSYSDRLISGRKNEQYF.

The V and J genes are TRBV9 and TRBJ2-1; D is unclear. Trimming took 0 bases from V and 5 from J, leaving 12 bases between them. Germline assignment: CDR1 SGDLS and CDR2 YYNGEE. This CDR3 has 15 amino acids. The CDR3 loop reads CASSVGYHYNNEQFF. The CDR3 DNA sequence: TGTGCCAGCAGCGTAGGGTATCATTATAACAATGAGCAGTTCTTC. Full variable domain (remainder filled in from reference TRBV9 and TRBJ2-1): DSGVTQTPKHLITATGQRVTLRCSPRSGDLSVYWYQQSLDQGLQFLIQYYNGEERAKGNILERFSAQQFPDLHSELNLSSLELGDSALYFCASSVGYHYNNEQFFGPGTRLTVL.

Remarks on this clonotype: This may be a read error, as it is one base from a much larger clone. Likely a read error: the CDR3 ends without its conserved phenylalanine or tryptophan. CDR3 sequence (DNA): TGCAGTGCCCAGACAGGGGTTGGATACGAGCAGTACCTC. Its protein is CSAQTGVGYEQYL. The chain couples TRBV20-1 to TRBJ2-7; 8 bases agree with TRBD1. Germline V gene lookup returns CDR1 DFQATT and CDR2 SNEGSKA (reference sequence). The length of the CDR3 is 13 residues. V was clipped by 6 bases and J by 4 bases; unmatched bases: 8.

This clonotype was seen ten or more times. The chain employs TRBV3-1 and TRBJ1-1; possible D gene TRBD1, 6 bases. CDR1 is LGHDT and CDR2 is YNNKEL in the germline V gene (reference sequence). The CDR3 runs 13 residues. The V end lost 6 bases, the J end lost 1 base, and 9 bases lay between the germline ends. In DNA form, the CDR3 reads TGTGCCAGCAGTGGGACACCGAACACTGAAGCTTTCTTT. Translating gives CASSGTPNTEAFF.

The gene calls are TRBV20-1 and TRBJ2-1; 10 bases map to TRBD2. The CDR3 length is 14 residues. The germline V gene has CDR1 DFQATT and CDR2 SNEGSKA (reference sequence). Germline trimming cut 1 base from V and 9 bases from J; bases unmatched to any gene: 6. CDR3 residues: CSARGGSGRSEQFF. In nucleotides, the CDR3 is TGCAGTGCTAGAGGGGGTAGCGGGAGGAGTGAGCAGTTCTTC.